This record covers a single TCR beta chain. The antigen remains unidentified. The CDR3 covers 16 residues. V was clipped by 1 base and J by 13 bases; unmatched bases: 15. Germline-derived CDR1 and CDR2 are ENHRY and SYGVKD. All patients were untreated before thyroid surgery. The sample originates from a study of metastatic and nonmetastatic thyroid tumors. Study-level points and caveats: Compared with benign nodules, malignant thyroid tumors were reported to have significantly higher TCR beta diversity in both blood and tumor.

Original methodology: Clinicopathological groups differed in CDR3, with these differences serving to build a distant-metastasis classifier for papillary thyroid cancer. MiXCR re-clonotyped the PCR reads for TCRdb. The V and J calls shown here were made by TCRdb, not taken from the authors' results. The sample lists approximately 39,000 clones; 20% to 25% were seen once. The source of this sequence is a female donor with papillary thyroid cancer or a benign thyroid nodule (not recorded which). Some clones in this sample may be carry-over from other donors' samples. V is TRBV10-3 and J is TRBJ2-1, with 8 bases matching TRBD2. Specimen: blood. Written as DNA, the CDR3 is TGTGCCATCAGTGAGTTACTAACGGGAGGGGCCCCGTATCAGTTCTTC. Its protein is CAISELLTGGAPYQFF.